This T cell receptor beta chain was found in a study of beta chain features in type 1 diabetes. Regarding this clone: What it binds is not known.

Losses at the gene ends were 6 bases for V and 4 bases for J; bases not matched to a gene: 6. The CDR3 has 13 amino acids. CDR1 and CDR2 from the germline V gene are SQVTM and ANQGSEA. Study conclusions and caveats: Any HLA-type effect on TCRB rearrangement remained unresolved here. Among all four CD4+ subsets, Type 1 diabetes patients had TCRB CDR3s that were moderately but significantly shorter.

What was sequenced were expressed TCRB transcripts, since all of the isolated RNA had been reverse transcribed. Measured with immunoSEQ multiplex PCR; TCRdb has only the in-frame clones, and not every one. The top ten hold 0.022% of the sample, which has about 700,000 clones, about an eighth seen once. The authors took one heparinised blood draw, averaging about 116 mL, from each donor. Via CD45RO/CCR7/CD25/CD127/CD95/CD27, cells of the CD4+ naive, central memory, regulatory and stem cell-like memory subsets were sorted. The chain links TRBV29-1 to TRBJ2-7; 10 bases agree with TRBD2. Sequencing was performed on naive CD4+ T cells from blood. This sequence originates from a man between 18 and 35 years old with type 1 diabetes. The CDR3 region is CSVAASGGYEQYF. As DNA, the CDR3 is TGCAGCGTGGCGGCTAGCGGGGGTTACGAGCAGTACTTC.